The next 14 T cell receptor beta chains were all read from a single sample in a study of neurological immune-mediated disorders. MiXCR, run by TCRdb on the 5' RACE reads, gives a single entry per CDR3 protein. The top ten clones hold under 2% of a sample with 75,000 to 90,000 distinct CDR3 sequences, about a tenth of them seen once. The source material was PBMCs. All receptors derive from a man in his forties in good health.

This clonotype was observed many times. The chain couples TRBV5-5 to TRBJ2-2; D is unresolved. The ends were cut back, 1 base at V and 1 base at J, with 5 bases in the middle. CDR1 and CDR2 from the germline V gene are SGHKS and YYEKEE (reference sequence). The CDR3 sequence is 14 residues long. CDR3 sequence reads: CASSLKGNTGELFF. The CDR3 DNA reads TGTGCCAGCAGCTTGAAGGGGAACACCGGGGAGCTGTTTTTT.

For this clonotype: This may stem from a read error, because a much larger clone lies one nucleotide away. V and J are TRBV27 and TRBJ2-1; 16 positions agree with TRBD2. Germline-derived CDR1 and CDR2 are MNHEY and SMNVEV (reference sequence). The length of the CDR3 is 19 residues. CDR3 nucleotide sequence: TGTTCCAGCAGTTTAAAGGGACTAGCGGGGGGGTACTCCTACAATGAGCAGTTCTTC. Its protein is CSSSLKGLAGGYSYNEQFF.

The sample holds many counts of this clonotype. This chain uses TRBV6-2 or TRBV6-3 with TRBJ1-2, with D hard to call. This CDR3 contains 15 residues. The V end lost 5 bases, the J end lost 3 bases, and 16 bases lay between the germline ends. Germline V gives CDR1 MNHEY, CDR2 SVGEGT. CDR3 amino acids: CASSPSTTAYYGYTF. The DNA for the CDR3 is TGTGCCAGCAGTCCGAGCACAACGGCCTACTATGGCTACACCTTC.

A remark on this clonotype: The junction differs from germline at one of its ends, possibly a read error. This chain joins TRBV13 and TRBJ2-7, with 10 bases identical to TRBD2. The CDR3 runs to 15 residues. The germline V gene has CDR1 PRHDT and CDR2 FYEKMQ (reference sequence). This CDR3 is CANSSAASGSYEQYF. Here the CDR3 DNA reads TGTGCCAACAGCTCGGCAGCTAGCGGGAGCTACGAGCAGTACTTC.

This clonotype was seen at least ten times. J is TRBJ1-4 and V is TRBV12-3 or TRBV12-4, with 10 positions matching TRBD1. The CDR3 runs 13 residues. Trimming took 7 bases from V and 8 from J; bases not matched to a gene: 4. The DNA for the CDR3 is TGTGCCAGCAACCGGGACAGGGGCGAAAAACTGTTTTTT. The encoded protein is CASNRDRGEKLFF.

Of note for this clonotype: Sequence at one end of the junction differs from germline and may be a read error. The V and J genes are TRBV12-3 or TRBV12-4 and TRBJ2-7, with 7 bases lining up with TRBD1. The CDR3 spans 15 residues. CDR3 residues: CASSLGQLSSFEQYF. The DNA of the CDR3 is TGTGCCAGCAGCCTGGGACAGCTATCCTCCTTCGAGCAGTACTTC.

The table lists this clonotype with many counts. V is TRBV14 and J is TRBJ2-7; unclear D gene. CDR1 is SGHDN, CDR2 FVKESK, per germline. There are 14 residues in the CDR3. Deletions cut 5 bases from V and 6 bases from J, with 17 bases between. The CDR3 spells CASSAQLFVGEQYF. CDR3 DNA sequence: TGTGCCAGCAGCGCTCAATTGTTCGTCGGCGAGCAGTACTTC.

This clonotype appeared many times. The chain carries TRBV6-6 and TRBJ2-7; 10 bases line up with TRBD2. There are 15 residues in the CDR3. Germline trimming cut 5 bases from V and 5 bases from J; bases unmatched to any gene: 9. Germline-derived CDR1 and CDR2 are MNHNY and SVGAGI (reference sequence). CDR3 loop: CASSTSSGGGHEQYF. Written as DNA, the CDR3 is TGTGCCAGCAGTACCTCTAGCGGGGGAGGTCACGAGCAGTACTTC.

Points on this clonotype: A much bigger clone sits one base away, suggesting this may be a read error. The chain employs TRBV12-3 or TRBV12-4 and TRBJ2-5; no clear D. Between the trimmed V and J ends, which lost 6 bases and 1 base, there was a span of 9 bases. This CDR3 has 13 residues. CDR3 loop: CASRLLRQETQYF. The CDR3 coding sequence is TGTGCCAGCAGGTTATTGCGCCAAGAGACCCAGTACTTC.

Many counts were recorded for this clonotype. The V and J genes are TRBV12-3 or TRBV12-4 and TRBJ2-7; the D is unclear. V was clipped by 1 base and J by 5 bases, with 6 bases between them. This CDR3 contains 12 residues. In nucleotides, the CDR3 is TGTGCCAGCAGTTTAGTACGGGACGAGCAGTACTTC. Translation gives CASSLVRDEQYF.

Many counts were recorded for this clonotype. This chain joins TRBV20-1 and TRBJ2-7; the match to TRBD2 covers 12 bases. V shed 0 bases and J 4 bases; nucleotides not matched to a gene: 10. Germline CDR1 DFQATT, CDR2 SNEGSKA (reference sequence). CDR3 size: 17 residues. For the CDR3, the DNA is TGCAGTGCTAGAGATCGGACTAGCGGGATCCATCAGTACGAGCAGTACTTC. Amino acid sequence: CSARDRTSGIHQYEQYF.

This clonotype was observed at least ten times. The V and J genes are TRBV6-6 and TRBJ2-3; D uncertain. CDR1 MNHNY and CDR2 SVGAGI come from the germline V gene (reference sequence). CDR3 length: 16 residues. Deletions cut 5 bases from V and 2 bases from J, with 17 bases between. CDR3 in amino acids: CASSSSTLITTDTQYF. DNA for the CDR3: TGTGCCAGCAGTAGCAGTACACTAATCACCACAGATACGCAGTATTTT.

The CDR3 bases are TGTGCCAGCAGCTTTCAGAACAATGAGCAGTTCTTC. Its protein is CASSFQNNEQFF. The chain is built from TRBV9 and TRBJ2-1; no reliable D call. The CDR3 extends over 12 amino acids. Trimming shortened V by 4 bases and J by 5 bases, and 7 bases separated the two germline ends. Germline loops: CDR1 SGDLS, CDR2 YYNGEE. The full variable domain, its missing parts supplied by reference TRBV9 and TRBJ2-1, is DSGVTQTPKHLITATGQRVTLRCSPRSGDLSVYWYQQSLDQGLQFLIQYYNGEERAKGNILERFSAQQFPDLHSELNLSSLELGDSALYFCASSFQNNEQFFGPGTRLTVL.

This clonotype was picked up many times. The genes are TRBV7-9 and TRBJ1-1; D is unresolved. Trimming cost V 1 base and J 4 bases, with 10 bases left between them. This CDR3 contains 14 residues. Looked up from germline, CDR1 is SEHNR and CDR2 is FQNEAQ (reference sequence). The CDR3, as DNA: TGTGCCAGCAGCTTAGTTCACAGACCCACTGAAGCTTTCTTT. Its protein product is CASSLVHRPTEAFF.